This T cell receptor beta chain was sequenced for a study of neurological immune-mediated disorders. In this sample, this clonotype turned up many times. TCRdb processed the 5' RACE reads anew with MiXCR; each CDR3 protein has one entry. The sample carries 30,000 to 40,000 distinct CDR3 sequences, under 7.5% recorded once. This CDR3 has 18 amino acids. Deletions cut 3 bases from V and 3 bases from J, with 24 bases between. Germline V lookup: CDR1 KGHSH, CDR2 LQKENI. The chain carries TRBV18 and TRBJ2-7; the D gene is possibly TRBD1 (5 bases). This clonotype was sampled from a woman aged 35 to 49 in good health. The sample comprised PBMCs. Here the CDR3 DNA reads TGTGCCAGCTCACCTCAGGACGGGTGGGGCCGGCCTTACTACGAGCAGTACTTC. Protein product: CASSPQDGWGRPYYEQYF.